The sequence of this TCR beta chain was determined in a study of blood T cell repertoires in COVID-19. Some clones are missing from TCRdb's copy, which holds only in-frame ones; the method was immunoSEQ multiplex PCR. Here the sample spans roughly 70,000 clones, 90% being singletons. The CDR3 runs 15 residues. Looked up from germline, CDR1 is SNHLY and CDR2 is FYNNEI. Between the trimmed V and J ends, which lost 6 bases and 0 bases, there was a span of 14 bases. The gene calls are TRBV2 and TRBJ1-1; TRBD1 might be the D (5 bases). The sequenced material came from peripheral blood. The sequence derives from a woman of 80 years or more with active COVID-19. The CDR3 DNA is TGTGCCAGCAGCTCACATGCGGGGCTGAACACTGAAGCTTTCTTT. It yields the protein CASSSHAGLNTEAFF.